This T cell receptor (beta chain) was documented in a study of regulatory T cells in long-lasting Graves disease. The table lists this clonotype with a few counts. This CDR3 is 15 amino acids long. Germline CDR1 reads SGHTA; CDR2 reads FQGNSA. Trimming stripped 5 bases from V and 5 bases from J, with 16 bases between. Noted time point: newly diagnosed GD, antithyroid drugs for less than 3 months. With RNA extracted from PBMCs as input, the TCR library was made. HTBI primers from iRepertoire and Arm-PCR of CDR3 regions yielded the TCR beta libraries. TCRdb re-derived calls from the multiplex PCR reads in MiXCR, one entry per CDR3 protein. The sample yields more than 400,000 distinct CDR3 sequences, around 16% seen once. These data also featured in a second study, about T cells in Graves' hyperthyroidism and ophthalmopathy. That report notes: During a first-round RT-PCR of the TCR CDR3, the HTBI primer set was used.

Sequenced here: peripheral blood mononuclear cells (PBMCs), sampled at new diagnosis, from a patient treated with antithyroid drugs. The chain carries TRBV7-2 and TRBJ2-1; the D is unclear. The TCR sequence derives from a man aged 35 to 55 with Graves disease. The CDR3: CASSRATPTDNEQFF. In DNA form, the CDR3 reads TGTGCCAGCAGCCGGGCCACTCCGACGGACAATGAGCAGTTCTTC.